This TCR beta chain was found in a study of shared T cell receptors in the human thymus. The method was immunoSEQ multiplex PCR; TCRdb's version includes in-frame clones alone and lacks a portion of them. This sample has hundreds of thousands of clones, with approximately 87% found just once. The CDR3 spans 15 residues. The V gene lost 8 bases and the J gene lost 5 bases, with 19 bases spanning the gap. The V gene's germline CDR1 is MNHEY and CDR2 SMNVEV (reference sequence). Another study also made use of these data, one on human thymus T cells. That work contributes: Infants served as donors; they were healthy and Finnish and were having corrective surgery for congenital heart defects. The thymus tissue came from resections taken during corrective heart surgery. A high degree of thymic repertoire overlap among unrelated individuals was reported in related research.

This chain links TRBV27 with TRBJ1-5; a weak D match, TRBD1 (6 bases). The origin of this receptor is a boy under three years old with a congenital heart defect. The sequencing sample was made of thymocytes. CDR3 sequence: CASPIPRGRYQPQHF. For the CDR3, the DNA is TGTGCCAGCCCAATCCCCAGGGGTCGGTATCAGCCCCAGCATTTT.